This entry lists 23 T cell receptor beta chains sequenced from one sample in a study of shared clonotypes between healthy human individuals. Naive CD8 cells lacked CD45RO, underwent positive selection for CCR7 and left out terminally differentiated effector memory CD45RA+ cells. The data were produced by immunoSEQ multiplex PCR, yet TCRdb's version contains in-frame clones alone and is incomplete. This sample has about 2.1 million clones; 85% to 95% occur once, and the top ten carry around 1.7%. Sequencing input: naive CD8+ T cells from PBMCs. The receptors were sampled from a man younger than 35 in good health. Some clones in this sample may be carry-over from other donors' samples.

The chain employs TRBV7-8 and TRBJ1-4; D is uncertain. The germline V and J ends were trimmed by 1 base and 8 bases, with 14 bases remaining between them. Germline CDR1 SGHVS, CDR2 FQNEAQ. The CDR3 is 15 residues long. The CDR3 DNA reads TGTGCCAGCAGCTTAGTTTTAGGGTCGAGCGAAAAACTGTTTTTT. This sequence encodes CASSLVLGSSEKLFF.

This clone has a single count. V gene TRBV4-1 combines with J gene TRBJ2-7, with TRBD1 as a possible D gene (6 bases). Per germline, CDR1 MGHRA and CDR2 YSYEKL. The ends were cut back, 4 bases at V and 3 bases at J, with 10 bases in the middle. The CDR3 covers 13 residues. As DNA, the CDR3 is TGCGCCAGCAGCCCGGCGACAGGCTACGAGCAGTACTTC. Encoded protein: CASSPATGYEQYF.

The chain employs TRBV12-5 and TRBJ2-3, with 11 positions matching TRBD2. In germline, CDR1 is LGHNT, CDR2 FRNRAP. V trimming: 3 bases; J trimming: 2 bases; junction bases outside the gene matches: 7. The CDR3 extends over 17 amino acids. CDR3 sequence (DNA): TGTGCTAGTGGTTTTTATCCGGGACTAGCGGACACAGATACGCAGTATTTT. It yields the protein CASGFYPGLADTDTQYF.

This clone was recorded once. J is TRBJ1-4 and V is TRBV7-9, with D perhaps matching TRBD1 (5 bases). Trimming shortened V by 5 bases and J by 5 bases, and 12 bases separated the two germline ends. CDR3 length equals 14 residues. Looked up from germline, CDR1 is SEHNR and CDR2 is FQNEAQ (reference sequence). DNA for the CDR3: TGTGCCAGCAGCATCCGGGACGGCAATGAAAAACTGTTTTTT. It specifies CASSIRDGNEKLFF.

The chain joins TRBV19 to TRBJ2-3; 10 positions agree with TRBD2. Per germline, CDR1 LNHDA and CDR2 SQIVND (reference sequence). V dropped 4 bases and J dropped 5; count of bases not matched to a gene: 6. The CDR3 consists of 15 residues. In DNA, the CDR3 is TGTGCCAGTAGTAAGCCAGCGGGAGGGGAAGATACGCAGTATTTT. This gives the protein CASSKPAGGEDTQYF.

This sequence joins TRBV7-9 and TRBJ2-1; 7 nucleotides match TRBD2. J gave up 8 bases and V 8 bases, and 15 bases lay outside the gene matches. In germline, CDR1 is SEHNR, CDR2 FQNEAQ (reference sequence). The CDR3 consists of 15 residues. In DNA, the CDR3 is TGTGCCAGCGGGAAGCCGGGGCGGGAGTTGGATGAGCAGTTCTTC. It specifies CASGKPGRELDEQFF.

The chain joins TRBV5-1 to TRBJ2-7, with D uncertain. The germline CDR1 and CDR2 sequences are SGHRS and YFSETQ. The CDR3 contains 13 residues. Deletions cut 3 bases from V and 3 bases from J, with 10 bases between. As DNA, the CDR3 is TGCGCCAGCAGCTACCGCTTCAACTACGAGCAGTACTTC. It encodes CASSYRFNYEQYF.

J is TRBJ1-3 and V is TRBV7-3, with D tentatively TRBD1 (5 bases). CDR3 length: 13 amino acids. The germline V gene has CDR1 SGHTA and CDR2 FQGTGA. Between the trimmed V and J ends, which lost 5 bases and 8 bases, there was a span of 13 bases. CDR3 DNA: TGTGCCAGCAGCGCCCGGGACGGGGACACCATATATTTT. This sequence encodes CASSARDGDTIYF.

This sequence joins TRBV28 and TRBJ2-7; D is possibly TRBD1 or TRBD2 (5 bases each). With 10 bases removed from V and 2 bases from J, the gap between germline ends came to 18 bases. Germline V gives CDR1 MDHEN, CDR2 SYDVKM. The CDR3 totals 14 residues. CDR3 coding DNA: TGTGCCACCCTCGGGTACGGGACGACCTACGAGCAGTACTTC. Encoded protein: CATLGYGTTYEQYF. Variable domain in full (rest from reference TRBV28 and TRBJ2-7): DVKVTQSSRYLVKRTGEKVFLECVQDMDHENMFWYRQDPGLGLRLIYFSYDVKMKEKGDIPEGYSVSREKKERFSLILESASTNQTSMYLCATLGYGTTYEQYFGPGTRLTVT.

The chain has TRBV25-1 and TRBJ2-1; D not certain. V lost 5 bases and J 7 bases, leaving 6 bases between the germline ends. Germline-derived CDR1 and CDR2 are MGHDK and SYGVNS. This CDR3 has 11 amino acids. CDR3 region: CASSILNEQFF. CDR3 in DNA: TGTGCCAGCAGTATCCTGAATGAGCAGTTCTTC.

The rearrangement joins TRBV28 to TRBJ1-1; tentatively, D is TRBD1 (6 bases). The CDR3 extends over 15 amino acids. Germline loops: CDR1 MDHEN, CDR2 SYDVKM. Trimming shortened V by 6 bases and J by 0 bases, and 14 bases separated the two germline ends. The CDR3 DNA reads as TGTGCCAGCAGCAGAAGGGACATTATGAACACTGAAGCTTTCTTT. Translated: CASSRRDIMNTEAFF.

CDR3 coding DNA: TGTGCCAGCAGCTTGGTAGCGGGACAGTACCTATCGAACACTGAAGCTTTCTTT. It yields the protein CASSLVAGQYLSNTEAFF. V is TRBV5-5 and J is TRBJ1-1, with 7 bases matching TRBD1. J gave up 1 base and V 0 bases, and 12 bases lay outside the gene matches. Germline loops: CDR1 SGHKS, CDR2 YYEKEE (reference sequence). The CDR3 runs to 18 residues.

The chain is built from TRBV7-8 and TRBJ2-1, with 11 bases matching TRBD2. V lost 5 bases, J lost 7 bases, and 10 bases stayed unmatched. The CDR3 is 16 amino acids. Germline V lookup: CDR1 SGHVS, CDR2 FQNEAQ. CDR3 bases: TGTGCCAGCAGCAAAGCTTTAGCGGGAGGGGTGAATGAGCAGTTCTTC. Translating it yields CASSKALAGGVNEQFF.

The V and J genes are TRBV19 and TRBJ2-3; D ambiguous. V lost 2 bases and J lost 2, with 14 bases in between. This CDR3 contains 16 residues. Germline CDR1 is LNHDA and CDR2 is SQIVND (reference sequence). The CDR3 spells CASSITFPPLTDTQYF. The CDR3 DNA reads as TGTGCCAGTAGTATAACGTTCCCCCCACTCACAGATACGCAGTATTTT. Full variable domain (rest looked up from reference TRBV19 and TRBJ2-3): DGGITQSPKYLFRKEGQNVTLSCEQNLNHDAMYWYRQDPGQGLRLIYYSQIVNDFQKGDIAEGYSVSREKKESFPLTVTSAQKNPTAFYLCASSITFPPLTDTQYFGPGTRLTVL.

The V and J genes are TRBV5-1 and TRBJ2-3; 15 nucleotides agree with TRBD2. Trimming removed 4 bases from V and 5 bases from J; junction bases left unmatched: 11. Germline CDR1 and CDR2: SGHRS and YFSETQ. This CDR3 contains 18 residues. The CDR3 here is CASSPRTSGRAVRDTQYF. CDR3 in DNA: TGCGCCAGCAGCCCCCGGACTAGCGGGAGGGCTGTTAGAGATACGCAGTATTTT.

This chain links TRBV9 with TRBJ1-5, with 8 bases identical to TRBD1. This CDR3 comprises 15 residues. Germline CDR1 SGDLS, CDR2 YYNGEE. Trimming at V came to 4 bases and at J to 7 bases, leaving 10 bases not matched to a gene. This chain's CDR3 is CASSPGDRFGQPQHF. The CDR3 DNA reads TGTGCCAGCAGCCCCGGGGACAGGTTCGGGCAGCCCCAGCATTTT.

The CDR3: CASSQRSDRVIQWSQPQHF. In nucleotides, the CDR3 is TGCGCCAGCAGTCAACGCTCGGACAGAGTTATTCAGTGGAGTCAGCCCCAGCATTTT. The rearrangement links TRBV23-1 to TRBJ1-5; a weak D match, TRBD1 (6 bases). TRBV23-1 is an ORF, and what it does is uncertain. The CDR3 is 19 residues long. The V end lost 2 bases, the J end lost 6 bases, and 26 bases lay between the germline ends.

J is TRBJ2-5 and V is TRBV29-1; D might be TRBD2 (5 bases). This CDR3 has 16 amino acids. CDR1 and CDR2 (germline): SQVTM, ANQGSEA. V gave up 3 bases and J gave up 1 base, with 18 bases separating them. CDR3 nucleotides: TGCAGCGTTGACGCTGACTATACCGCCGCCCAAGAGACCCAGTACTTC. Amino acid sequence: CSVDADYTAAQETQYF.

The V call is TRBV25-1, the J call TRBJ1-1; maybe TRBD1 (5 bases). V shed 1 base and J shed 1 base, with 10 bases lying between them. Germline V CDR1 and CDR2: MGHDK, SYGVNS. The CDR3 runs 15 residues. In nucleotides, the CDR3 is TGTGCCAGCAGTGAATGGGGCAGCTCGAACACTGAAGCTTTCTTT. It encodes CASSEWGSSNTEAFF.

The chain uses TRBV7-9 and TRBJ1-1; D might be TRBD1 (5 bases). The CDR3 length is 15 residues. The germline CDR1 and CDR2 sequences are SEHNR and FQNEAQ (reference sequence). The ends were cut back, 6 bases at V and 1 base at J, with 15 bases in the middle. The chain's CDR3 is CASSRTFTGNTEAFF. CDR3 sequence (DNA): TGTGCCAGCAGTCGGACCTTCACAGGGAACACTGAAGCTTTCTTT.

The J gene is TRBJ1-5, the V gene TRBV27; maybe TRBD1 (5 bases). Germline V gene lookup returns CDR1 MNHEY and CDR2 SMNVEV (reference sequence). The CDR3 has 17 residues. V shed 1 base and J shed 6 bases, with 19 bases lying between them. The CDR3 DNA follows: TGTGCCAGCAGTTTATATTCGGGGGACCGCTGGTTTCAGCCCCAGCATTTT. Amino acid sequence: CASSLYSGDRWFQPQHF.

CDR3 in DNA: TGTGCCAGCAGCTTATTTGGGACGGAGAACACCGGGGAGCTGTTTTTT. It is translated as CASSLFGTENTGELFF. The chain combines TRBV7-3 with TRBJ2-2; D might be TRBD1 or TRBD2, each matching 5 bases. Between the trimmed V and J ends, which lost 2 bases and 1 base, there was a span of 11 bases. The V gene's germline CDR1 is SGHTA and CDR2 FQGTGA. This CDR3 has 16 amino acids.

The chain carries TRBV4-2 and TRBJ2-7; D uncertain. This CDR3 has 16 residues. The V gene's germline CDR1 is LGHNA and CDR2 YNFKEQ. Trimming removed 2 bases at V and 0 bases at J, with 14 bases between. CDR3 DNA: TGTGCCAGCAGCCAAAGAGGTGGGATTAGCTCCTACGAGCAGTACTTC. This encodes CASSQRGGISSYEQYF.